Listed below are T cell receptor beta chains from one sample, sequenced in a study of blood T cell repertoires in COVID-19. The repertoire was sequenced with immunoSEQ multiplex PCR; TCRdb's copy has only in-frame clones and lacks some. Of about 300,000 clones in the sample, 80% to 90% were seen once. What was sequenced was peripheral blood. The receptors come from a woman aged 50 to 60 with acute or convalescent COVID-19. Both conserved end residues are part of each CDR3. A D gene is named only where the DNA matches it firmly. Size tells how often a clone was seen (once, few, many) or the class of an expanded clone, and some rows leave it out.

d_call j_call clone_size v_call cdr3_aa cdr3_nt
TRBD2 TRBJ2-5 . TRBV9 CASSPRSAGGRETQYF TGTGCCAGCAGCCCCCGTTCGGCGGGGGGGCGGGAGACCCAGTACTTC
. TRBJ1-2 . TRBV20-1 CSASEAVNYGYTF TGCAGTGCTAGTGAGGCGGTGAACTATGGCTACACCTTC
. TRBJ1-2 . TRBV5-1 CASSFILMGTNYGYTF TGCGCCAGCAGCTTTATTTTAATGGGCACTAACTATGGCTACACCTTC
. TRBJ1-6 . TRBV18 CASSPRTEDSPLHF TGTGCCAGCTCCCCCAGGACAGAGGATTCACCCCTCCACTTT
. TRBJ1-3 . TRBV6-5 CASSRGGSGNTIYF TGTGCCAGCAGTAGAGGGGGCTCTGGAAACACCATATATTTT
. TRBJ1-5 few TRBV5-1 CASSSGGNQPQHF TGCGCCAGCAGCTCGGGGGGCAATCAGCCCCAGCATTTT
. TRBJ1-1 . TRBV2 CASGVTGNTEAFF TGTGCCAGCGGGGTTACAGGTAACACTGAAGCTTTCTTT
. TRBJ1-2 . TRBV2 CASRRSFSNYGYTF TGTGCCAGCCGAAGGAGCTTTAGTAACTATGGCTACACCTTC
TRBD1 TRBJ1-1 . TRBV10-3 CAINAGQGAGRAFF TGTGCCATCAACGCAGGACAGGGGGCAGGCCGAGCTTTCTTT
. TRBJ2-6 . TRBV5-5 CASSSASGANVLTF TGTGCCAGCAGCTCCGCGTCTGGGGCCAACGTCCTGACTTTC
. TRBJ1-4 . TRBV5-1 CASSFRGGEKLFF TGCGCCAGCAGCTTTCGGGGGGGTGAAAAACTGTTTTTT
TRBD1 TRBJ1-2 . TRBV28 CASSLGQGYGYTF TGTGCCAGCAGTCTGGGACAGGGTTATGGCTACACCTTC
TRBD1 TRBJ1-6 . TRBV27 CASSPDLGTGYSPLHF TGTGCCAGCAGTCCTGACCTAGGGACAGGGTACTCACCCCTCCACTTT
. TRBJ2-2 . TRBV19 CASSGGRNTGELFF TGTGCCAGTAGCGGGGGACGGAACACCGGGGAGCTGTTTTTT
TRBD1 TRBJ2-2 . TRBV6-2/TRBV6-3 CASSSTGTANTGELFF TGTGCCAGCAGTTCGACCGGGACAGCGAACACCGGGGAGCTGTTTTTT
. TRBJ1-2 . TRBV6-1 CASSDDRSRGYTF TGTGCCAGCAGTGACGACAGAAGCCGTGGCTACACCTTC
TRBD1 TRBJ1-2 . TRBV5-4 CASSLGWTGEDYGYTF TGTGCCAGCAGCTTGGGGTGGACAGGGGAAGACTATGGCTACACCTTC
TRBD2 TRBJ2-3 . TRBV2 CATSGASGLTDTQYF TGTGCCACTTCCGGAGCTAGCGGACTCACAGATACGCAGTATTTT
. TRBJ1-3 few TRBV6-1 CASSEALRRTGNTIYF TGTGCCAGCAGTGAAGCGCTAAGGAGGACTGGAAACACCATATATTTT
. TRBJ2-3 . TRBV5-4 CASSLTGTDTQYF TGTGCCAGCAGCCTCACGGGCACAGATACGCAGTATTTT
TRBD2 TRBJ2-2 once TRBV30 CAWRRLAGDTGELFF TGTGCCTGGAGGCGACTAGCGGGCGATACCGGGGAGCTGTTTTTT
. TRBJ2-7 . TRBV6-5 CASSYLYEQYF TGTGCCAGCAGTTATCTCTACGAGCAGTACTTC
. TRBJ1-5 . TRBV6-5 CASSPESRNQPQHF TGTGCCAGCAGCCCCGAAAGCAGGAATCAGCCCCAGCATTTT
. TRBJ1-2 . TRBV7-9 CASSLPGSIGYTF TGTGCCAGCAGCCTCCCAGGTTCGATTGGCTACACCTTC
. TRBJ1-3 . TRBV7-2 CASSSQAPGNTIYF TGTGCCAGCAGCTCACAGGCTCCTGGAAACACCATATATTTT